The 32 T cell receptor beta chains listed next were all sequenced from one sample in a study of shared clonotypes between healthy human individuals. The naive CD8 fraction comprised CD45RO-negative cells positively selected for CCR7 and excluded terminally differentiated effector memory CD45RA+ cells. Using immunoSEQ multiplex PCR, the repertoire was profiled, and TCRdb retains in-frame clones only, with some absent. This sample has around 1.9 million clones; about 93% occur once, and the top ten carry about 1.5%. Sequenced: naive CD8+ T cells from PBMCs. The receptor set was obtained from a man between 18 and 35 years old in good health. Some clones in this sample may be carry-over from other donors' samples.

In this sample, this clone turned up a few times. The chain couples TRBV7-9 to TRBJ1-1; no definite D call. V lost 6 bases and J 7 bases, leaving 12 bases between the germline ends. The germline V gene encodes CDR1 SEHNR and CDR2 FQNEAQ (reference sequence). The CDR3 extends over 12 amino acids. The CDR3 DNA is TGTGCCAGCAGAAATCCCGAGGGTGAAGCTTTCTTT. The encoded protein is CASRNPEGEAFF.

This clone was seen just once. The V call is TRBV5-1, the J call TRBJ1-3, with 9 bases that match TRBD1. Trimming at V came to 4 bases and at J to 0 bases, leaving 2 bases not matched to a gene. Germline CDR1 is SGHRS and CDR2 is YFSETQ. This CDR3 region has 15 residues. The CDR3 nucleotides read TGCGCCAGCAGCGTGGGACAGGGCTCTGGAAACACCATATATTTT. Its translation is CASSVGQGSGNTIYF.

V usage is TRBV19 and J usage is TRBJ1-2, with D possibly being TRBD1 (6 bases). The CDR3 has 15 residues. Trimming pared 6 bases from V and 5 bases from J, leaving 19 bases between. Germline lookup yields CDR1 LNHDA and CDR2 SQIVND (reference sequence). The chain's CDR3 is CASRPQGPSSYGYTF. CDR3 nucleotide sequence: TGTGCCAGTAGACCACAGGGACCCTCCTCTTATGGCTACACCTTC.

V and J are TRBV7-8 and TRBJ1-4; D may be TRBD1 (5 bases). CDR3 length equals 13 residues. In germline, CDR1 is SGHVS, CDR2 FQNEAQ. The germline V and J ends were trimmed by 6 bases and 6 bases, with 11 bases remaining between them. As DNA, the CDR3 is TGTGCCAGCAGGACCCAGGGTTATGAAAAACTGTTTTTT. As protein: CASRTQGYEKLFF. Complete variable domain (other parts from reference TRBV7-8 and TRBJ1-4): GAGVSQSPRYKVAKRGQDVALRCDPISGHVSLFWYQQALGQGPEFLTYFQNEAQLDKSGLPSDRFFAERPEGSVSTLKIQRTQQEDSAVYLCASRTQGYEKLFFGSGTQLSVL.

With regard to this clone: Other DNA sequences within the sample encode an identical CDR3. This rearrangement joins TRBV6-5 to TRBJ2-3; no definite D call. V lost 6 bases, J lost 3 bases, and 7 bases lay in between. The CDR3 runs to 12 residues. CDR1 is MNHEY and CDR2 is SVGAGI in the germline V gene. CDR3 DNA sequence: TGTGCCAGCAGCCCTGGGACAGATACGCAGTATTTT. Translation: CASSPGTDTQYF.

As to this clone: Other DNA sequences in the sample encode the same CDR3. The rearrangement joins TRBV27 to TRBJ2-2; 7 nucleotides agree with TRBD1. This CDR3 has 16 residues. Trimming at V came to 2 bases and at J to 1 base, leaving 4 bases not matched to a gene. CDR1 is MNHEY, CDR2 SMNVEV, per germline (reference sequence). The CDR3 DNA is TGTGCCAGCAGTTTACTCGACAGGGTGAACACCGGGGAGCTGTTTTTT. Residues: CASSLLDRVNTGELFF.

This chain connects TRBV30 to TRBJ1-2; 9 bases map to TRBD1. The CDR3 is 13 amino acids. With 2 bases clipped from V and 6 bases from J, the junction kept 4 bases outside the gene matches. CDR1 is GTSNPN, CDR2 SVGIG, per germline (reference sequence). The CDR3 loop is CAWSLTGGNGYTF. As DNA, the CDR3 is TGTGCCTGGAGTTTAACAGGGGGCAATGGCTACACCTTC.

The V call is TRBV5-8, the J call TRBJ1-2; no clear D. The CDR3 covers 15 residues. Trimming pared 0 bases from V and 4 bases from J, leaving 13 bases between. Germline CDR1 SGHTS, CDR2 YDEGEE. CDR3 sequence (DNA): TGTGCCAGCAGCTTGGGCACAATGCTGAGCTATGGCTACACCTTC. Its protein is CASSLGTMLSYGYTF.

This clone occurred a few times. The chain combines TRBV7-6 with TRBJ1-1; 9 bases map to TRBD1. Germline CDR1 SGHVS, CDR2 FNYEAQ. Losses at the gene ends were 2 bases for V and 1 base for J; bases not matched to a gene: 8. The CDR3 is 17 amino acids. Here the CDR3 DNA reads TGTGCCAGCAGCTTAAGTTTGGGGACAGGGCCGAACACTGAAGCTTTCTTT. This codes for CASSLSLGTGPNTEAFF.

The DNA for the CDR3 is TGTGCCAGCAGTTATCTCCCAGCATCTCTCGGCTACACCTTC. This translates into CASSYLPASLGYTF. V usage is TRBV6-5 and J usage is TRBJ1-2; the D is unclear. This CDR3 contains 14 residues. Trimming shortened V by 3 bases and J by 8 bases, and 16 bases separated the two germline ends. Germline-derived CDR1 and CDR2 are MNHEY and SVGAGI.

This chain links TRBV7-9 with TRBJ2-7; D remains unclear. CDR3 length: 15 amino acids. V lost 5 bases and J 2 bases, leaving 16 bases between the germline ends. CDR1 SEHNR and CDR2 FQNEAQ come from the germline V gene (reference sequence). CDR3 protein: CASSPKGRWTYEQYF. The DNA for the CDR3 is TGTGCCAGCAGCCCCAAGGGAAGGTGGACCTACGAGCAGTACTTC.

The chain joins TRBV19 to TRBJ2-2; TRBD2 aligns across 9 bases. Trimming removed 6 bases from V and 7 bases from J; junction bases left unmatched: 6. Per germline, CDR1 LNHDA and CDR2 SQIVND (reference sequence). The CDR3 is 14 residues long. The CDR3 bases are TGTGCCAGTAGATCAGCGGGAGGCGGCGGGGAGCTGTTTTTT. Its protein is CASRSAGGGGELFF.

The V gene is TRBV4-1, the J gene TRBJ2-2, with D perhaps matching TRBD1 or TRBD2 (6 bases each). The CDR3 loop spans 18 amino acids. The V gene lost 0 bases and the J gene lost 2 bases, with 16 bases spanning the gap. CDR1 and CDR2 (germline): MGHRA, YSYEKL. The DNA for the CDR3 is TGCGCCAGCAGCCAAGAGGAGGGAAGGGGGTTCAACACCGGGGAGCTGTTTTTT. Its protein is CASSQEEGRGFNTGELFF.

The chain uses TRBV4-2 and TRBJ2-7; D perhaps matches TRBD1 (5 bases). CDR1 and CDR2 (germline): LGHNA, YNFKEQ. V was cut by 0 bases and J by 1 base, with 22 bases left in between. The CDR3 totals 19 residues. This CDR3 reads CASSQDPGRPIYKSYEQYF. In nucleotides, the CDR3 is TGTGCCAGCAGCCAAGACCCAGGGCGGCCAATCTACAAGTCCTACGAGCAGTACTTC.

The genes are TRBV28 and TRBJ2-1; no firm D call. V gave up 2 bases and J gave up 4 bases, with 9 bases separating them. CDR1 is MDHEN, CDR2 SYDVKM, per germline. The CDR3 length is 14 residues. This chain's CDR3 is CASSLTAVYNEQFF. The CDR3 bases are TGTGCCAGCAGTTTAACCGCGGTTTACAATGAGCAGTTCTTC.

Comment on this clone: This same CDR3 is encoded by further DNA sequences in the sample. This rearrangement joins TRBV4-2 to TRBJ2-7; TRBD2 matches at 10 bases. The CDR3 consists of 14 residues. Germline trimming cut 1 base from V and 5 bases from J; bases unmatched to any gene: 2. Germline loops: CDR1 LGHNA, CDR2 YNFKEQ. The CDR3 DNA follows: TGTGCCAGCAGCCAAGGCCTAGCGGGAGACGAGCAGTACTTC. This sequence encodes CASSQGLAGDEQYF.

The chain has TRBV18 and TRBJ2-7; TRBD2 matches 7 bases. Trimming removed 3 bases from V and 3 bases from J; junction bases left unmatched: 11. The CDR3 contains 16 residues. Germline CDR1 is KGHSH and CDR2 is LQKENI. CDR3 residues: CASSPSGRGILYEQYF. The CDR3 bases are TGTGCCAGCTCACCTAGCGGGCGGGGGATTCTCTACGAGCAGTACTTC.

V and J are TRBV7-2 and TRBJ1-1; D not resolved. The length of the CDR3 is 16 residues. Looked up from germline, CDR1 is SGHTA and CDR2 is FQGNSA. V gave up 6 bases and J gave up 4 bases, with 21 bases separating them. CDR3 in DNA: TGTGCCAGCAGGGAAGAGGCTATATGGGGAAGCACTGAAGCTTTCTTT. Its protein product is CASREEAIWGSTEAFF.

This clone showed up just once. The CDR3 is CASSSDRGQVEQYF. CDR3 coding DNA: TGTGCCAGCAGTTCGGACAGGGGGCAGGTCGAGCAGTACTTC. J is TRBJ2-7 and V is TRBV6-6; 11 positions match TRBD1. CDR3 size: 14 residues. Unmatched junction bases numbered 5, after V lost 4 bases and J lost 6 bases. From germline, CDR1 is MNHNY and CDR2 SVGAGI (reference sequence).

The CDR3 DNA reads as TGTGCCAGCAGCTTAACCTCGTGGAACACTGAAGCTTTCTTT. The encoded protein is CASSLTSWNTEAFF. The gene calls are TRBV7-3 and TRBJ1-1; no definite D call. The length of the CDR3 is 14 residues. Germline V gene lookup returns CDR1 SGHTA and CDR2 FQGTGA. Trimming shortened V by 0 bases and J by 1 base, and 6 bases separated the two germline ends.

This CDR3 reads CASSLRDSQESGTEAFF. The CDR3 DNA is TGTGCCAGCAGCCTCCGGGACAGTCAGGAATCGGGCACTGAAGCTTTCTTT. The chain joins TRBV5-5 to TRBJ1-1; 7 nucleotides match TRBD1. The CDR3 has 17 amino acids. Losses at the gene ends were 4 bases for V and 4 bases for J; bases not matched to a gene: 16. Germline CDR1 reads SGHKS; CDR2 reads YYEKEE (reference sequence).

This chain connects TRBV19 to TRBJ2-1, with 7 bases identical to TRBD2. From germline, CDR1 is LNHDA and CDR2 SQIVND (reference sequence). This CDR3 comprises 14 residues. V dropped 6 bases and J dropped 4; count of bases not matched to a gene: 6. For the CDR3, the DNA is TGTGCCAGTAGGACTGCGGGACTATACAATGAGCAGTTCTTC. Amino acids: CASRTAGLYNEQFF. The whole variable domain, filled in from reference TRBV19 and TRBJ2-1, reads DGGITQSPKYLFRKEGQNVTLSCEQNLNHDAMYWYRQDPGQGLRLIYYSQIVNDFQKGDIAEGYSVSREKKESFPLTVTSAQKNPTAFYLCASRTAGLYNEQFFGPGTRLTVL.

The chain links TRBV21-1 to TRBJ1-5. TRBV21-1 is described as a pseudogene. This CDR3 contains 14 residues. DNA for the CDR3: TGTGCCAGCAGCAAGGGTACGGGGGCTCAGCCCCAGCATTTT. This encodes CASSKGTGAQPQHF.

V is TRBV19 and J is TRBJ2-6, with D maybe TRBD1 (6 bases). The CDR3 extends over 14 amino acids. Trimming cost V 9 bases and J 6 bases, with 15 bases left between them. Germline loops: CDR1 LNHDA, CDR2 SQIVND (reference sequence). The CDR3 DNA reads TGTGCCAGCCAAACAGGGTTCGCGGCCAACGTCCTGACTTTC. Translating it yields CASQTGFAANVLTF. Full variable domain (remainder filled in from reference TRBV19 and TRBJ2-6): DGGITQSPKYLFRKEGQNVTLSCEQNLNHDAMYWYRQDPGQGLRLIYYSQIVNDFQKGDIAEGYSVSREKKESFPLTVTSAQKNPTAFYLCASQTGFAANVLTFGAGSRLTVL.

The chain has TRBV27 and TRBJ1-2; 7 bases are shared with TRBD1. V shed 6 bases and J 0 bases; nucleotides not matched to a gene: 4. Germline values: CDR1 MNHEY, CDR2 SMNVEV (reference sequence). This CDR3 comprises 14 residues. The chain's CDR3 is CASRKDRANYGYTF. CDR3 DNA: TGTGCCAGCAGGAAAGACAGGGCTAACTATGGCTACACCTTC.

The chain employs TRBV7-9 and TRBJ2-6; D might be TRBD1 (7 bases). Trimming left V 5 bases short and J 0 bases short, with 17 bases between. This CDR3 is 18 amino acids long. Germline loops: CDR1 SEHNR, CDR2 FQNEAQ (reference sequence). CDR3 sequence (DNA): TGTGCCAGCAGCCCCTTGGGGGGACAGTTCTCTGGGGCCAACGTCCTGACTTTC. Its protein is CASSPLGGQFSGANVLTF.

DNA for the CDR3: TGTGCCAGCAGCTTCGAGGGACGGGACTATGGCTACACCTTC. Its translation: CASSFEGRDYGYTF. The chain uses TRBV7-2 and TRBJ1-2, with D possibly TRBD1 on 5 matching bases. CDR1 and CDR2 (germline): SGHTA, FQGNSA. The CDR3 length is 14 residues. Trimming cost V 3 bases and J 3 bases, with 11 bases left between them.

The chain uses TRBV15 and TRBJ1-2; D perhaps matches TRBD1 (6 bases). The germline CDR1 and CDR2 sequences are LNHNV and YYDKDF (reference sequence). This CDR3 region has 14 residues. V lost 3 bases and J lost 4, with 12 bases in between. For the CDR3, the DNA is TGTGCCACCAGCAGCCTACAGGGTTCCTATGGCTACACCTTC. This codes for CATSSLQGSYGYTF.

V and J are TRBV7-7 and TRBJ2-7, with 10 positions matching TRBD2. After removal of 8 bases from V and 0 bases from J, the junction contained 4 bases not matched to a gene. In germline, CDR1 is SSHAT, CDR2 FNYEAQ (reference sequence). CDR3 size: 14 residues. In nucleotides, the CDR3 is TGTGCCAGCCTCGCTAGCGGGAGCTCCTACGAGCAGTACTTC. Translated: CASLASGSSYEQYF.

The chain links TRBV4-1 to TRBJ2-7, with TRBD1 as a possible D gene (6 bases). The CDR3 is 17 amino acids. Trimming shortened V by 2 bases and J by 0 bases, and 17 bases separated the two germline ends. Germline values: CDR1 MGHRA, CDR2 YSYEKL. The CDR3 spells CASSQSPPGDLSYEQYF. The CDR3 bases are TGCGCCAGCAGCCAAAGCCCCCCAGGGGACCTCTCCTACGAGCAGTACTTC.

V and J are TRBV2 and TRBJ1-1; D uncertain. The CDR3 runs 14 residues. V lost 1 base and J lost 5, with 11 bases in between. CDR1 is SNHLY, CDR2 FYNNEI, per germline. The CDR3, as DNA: TGTGCCAGCAGTGAAGGACAAGCACCAACTGAAGCTTTCTTT. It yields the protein CASSEGQAPTEAFF.

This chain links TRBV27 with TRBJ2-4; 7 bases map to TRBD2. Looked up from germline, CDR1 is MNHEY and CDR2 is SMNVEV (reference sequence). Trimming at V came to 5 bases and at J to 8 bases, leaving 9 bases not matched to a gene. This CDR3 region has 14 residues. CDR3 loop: CASSLGRGGDIQYF. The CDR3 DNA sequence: TGTGCCAGCAGTCTGGGTCGGGGAGGGGACATTCAGTACTTC.